This T cell receptor beta chain was recorded in a study of blood T cell repertoires in COVID-19. Study in general: COVID-19 samples from acute and convalescent phases originated in the United States, Italy and Spain. The analysed material was cDNA or gDNA that came from T cells, B-cell-depleted T cells, or PBMCs.

Authors' data handling: The assay estimated nucleated cells by amplifying reference gene primers. Clones were sequenced by immunoSEQ multiplex PCR, and TCRdb holds only the in-frame ones, with some missing. For V, J and clone size, that table is used; D and trimming come from the DNA. The sample has hundreds of thousands of clones; approximately 90% are singletons. Losses at the gene ends were 2 bases for V and 8 bases for J; bases not matched to a gene: 10. CDR1 is SGHRS, CDR2 YFSETQ, per germline. CDR3 length: 16 amino acids. This TCR came from a woman aged 45-59 years with active or convalescent COVID-19. The chain recombines TRBV5-1 with TRBJ1-4; 9 bases match TRBD1. Sequenced: peripheral blood. CDR3 protein: CASSLRPTGGEEKLFF. CDR3 nucleotides: TGCGCCAGCAGCTTACGCCCGACAGGGGGGGAGGAAAAACTGTTTTTT. The full variable domain, with the rest looked up from reference TRBV5-1 and TRBJ1-4, is KAGVTQTPRYLIKTRGQQVTLSCSPISGHRSVSWYQQTPGQGLQFLFEYFSETQRNKGNFPGRFSGRQFSNSRSEMNVSTLELGDSALYLCASSLRPTGGEEKLFFGSGTQLSVL.